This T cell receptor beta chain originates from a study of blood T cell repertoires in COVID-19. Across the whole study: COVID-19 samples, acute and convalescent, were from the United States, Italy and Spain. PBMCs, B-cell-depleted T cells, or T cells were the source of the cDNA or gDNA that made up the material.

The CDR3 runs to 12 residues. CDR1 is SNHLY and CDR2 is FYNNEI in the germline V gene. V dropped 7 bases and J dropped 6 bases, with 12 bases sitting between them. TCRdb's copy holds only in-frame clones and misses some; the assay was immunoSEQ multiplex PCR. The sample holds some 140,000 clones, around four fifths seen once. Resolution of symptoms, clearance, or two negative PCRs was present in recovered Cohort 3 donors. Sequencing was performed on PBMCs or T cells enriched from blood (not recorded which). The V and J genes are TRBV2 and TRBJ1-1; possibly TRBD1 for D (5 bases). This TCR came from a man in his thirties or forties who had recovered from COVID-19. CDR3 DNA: TGTGCCAGCAACGTCAGGGTCGCTGAAGCTTTCTTT. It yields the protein CASNVRVAEAFF.